Below, one TCR beta chain is given with its context. The target of this receptor is not known. One base away there is no much larger clone; base qualities are not given. This entry belongs to a study of naive and memory T cell subsets (TCRdb year 2017). With respect to the entire study: Sorted naive and memory T cell subsets from peripheral blood were analyzed in the study using a UMI-based, open-source pipeline for TCR alpha and beta sequencing. The functional CMV T cell responses agreed completely with IgG serology results. RNA was DNase-treated and reverse transcribed with TCR constant-region primers, mostly using SuperScript III. General study outcomes and caveats: The repertoire findings for the naive and memory subsets could not be validated against a ground truth, as none was available. RNA-based TCR counts may be influenced by expression changes linked to T cell activation and differentiation. Once error correction was done, more than 85% of naive TCR sequences showed up just once, which made the naive abundance distributions much steeper than those of the memory subsets. In both CD4 and CD8 cells, a rise in Gini index and a fall in Shannon and inverse Simpson diversity were observed from naive through CM, EM and EMRA. A clonotype was defined as a single alpha or beta chain sequence rather than as a paired alpha/beta receptor. TCR abundance followed a power law whose exponent differed between naive and memory subsets but was consistent across the three individuals.

V is reduced by 0 bases and J by 1 base, leaving a spacing of 9 bases between them. The germline V gene (reference sequence) provides CDR1 LNHNV and CDR2 YYDKDF. There are 15 amino acids in the CDR3, from cysteine to phenylalanine inclusive. Only the CDR3 DNA stays, 45 bases, in frame from base 1. Separate amplification of TCR alpha and beta chain libraries was performed from the second PCR step onward. The CMV status of each donor was determined by measuring IFNgamma production from CD4+ T cells after fresh PBMCs had been stimulated overnight with CMV viral lysate. CD4 T cells were positively selected with Miltenyi beads, followed by positive selection of CD8 T cells from the CD4-negative fraction. Cells were stained for CD3, CD4, CD8, CD45RA, CD27 and a live/dead dye and were sorted on a BD Aria II into four subsets based on CD45RA and CD27. A few healthy volunteers provided blood, and the blood of each volunteer was split into CD4 and CD8 T cells and then into four differentiation subsets. Approximately 120 ml of peripheral blood was collected from each donor, and PBMC were isolated by Ficoll-Paque PLUS density-gradient centrifugation. After sorting, cells were lysed in RLT buffer, RNA was extracted using a Qiagen RNeasy kit, and the extracted RNA was stored at -80 degrees C.

Library preparation was by UMI-ligation and nested PCR. To cover both TRBC1 and TRBC2, the beta constant-region primer consisted of an equimolar mix of two oligonucleotides. A single-stranded oligonucleotide bearing the SP2 primer plus a 12-nucleotide UMI was ligated onto the 3' end of the cDNA by T4 RNA ligase 1. Four rounds of PCR were used to amplify ligated cDNA, with nested alpha and beta constant-region primers being used together with the SP2 primer. Incubation of the ligation reaction was carried out at 16 degrees C for about 20-25 hours. To avoid over-amplification, PCR2 was usually performed as a SYBR Green qPCR and halted once a predetermined threshold was reached. All purifications after the first were performed with Agencourt AMPure XP magnetic beads. Libraries were quantified by Qubit and checked on a TapeStation, where a main peak was expected near 650 bp. Sequencing of the pooled libraries was done on an Illumina MiSeq using v2 2x251 paired-end kits, which typically yielded 1-2 million reads per sample. Each sample's library went into the pool at approximately 4 nM, and roughly 5-8% PhiX was added to help with cluster recognition. The original methods were these. Using tag matching that tolerated one base-pair mismatch, Decombinator assigned V and J genes to FASTQ reads that had been processed by Demultiplexor. By using UMIs, Collapsinator corrected both sequencing errors and the frequency errors caused by PCR heterogeneity. TCRs were translated and CDR3s were extracted from the conserved cysteine to the FGXG phenylalanine by CDR3Translator, with non-productive sequences being flagged. Repertoires were subsampled to equal numbers of UMI-defined TCRs before Gini, Shannon entropy and inverse Simpson indices were calculated. Clonotype abundance distributions were fitted to a power law by maximum likelihood within the linear range. Similar UMI counts, unique TCR numbers and clonal distributions were obtained with the pipeline and with MIGEC on one naive CD8 sample. A set of 7,322 CMV-associated CDR3 sequences, compiled from VDJdb and a published dataset, was used to search the repertoires. TCRdb took the public reads, trimmed them with fastp at Q25, ran MiXCR for clone calling and kept in-frame beta chains. Entries that share a CDR3 protein sequence are merged under the most common genes and DNA. Here the V and J calls rest on TCRdb's processing, not on the authors' analysis. This sample lists tens of thousands of distinct CDR3 sequences; more than 6.5% were detected once. Clones ranked in the top ten supply 1.6% of the sample.

The receptor's source is a human donor in good health. The chain is assembled from TRBV15 and TRBJ1-1; confidence is insufficient to name the D gene. Sequencing was done on a sample of central memory CD4+ T cells from blood. The label giving this sample's cell subset or site can be read as: central memory, CD45RA- CD27+. For the CDR3, the sequence is CATSRDRQPNTEAFF. The DNA sequence reads TGTGCCACCAGCAGAGATAGGCAGCCGAACACTGAAGCTTTCTTT.